What follows is one TCR beta chain and its context. Its antigen is unknown. The sample belongs to a study of Graves' ophthalmopathy and Graves' hyperthyroidism. Study details: The authors collected peripheral blood at initial diagnosis, before any treatment. Overall study findings and caveats: Most thyroid clonotypes expanded beyond 0.001 frequency were also found in blood.

Germline assignment: CDR1 SNHLY and CDR2 FYNNEI. V was pared by 7 bases and J by 2 bases, with 6 bases of the junction left unmatched. This CDR3 spans 14 amino acids. The study amplified TCR beta CDR3 regions using RNA transcripts. In the first round, RT-PCR was carried out with HTBI primers, and a multiplex PCR formed the second round. TCRdb re-called the multiplex PCR reads through MiXCR, storing one row per CDR3 protein. The sample includes 230,000 or so distinct CDR3 sequences, around 50% seen only once; the top ten take roughly 50%. Sequenced material: peripheral blood. The rearrangement joins TRBV2 to TRBJ2-7; TRBD1 matches at 9 bases. This TCR was recovered from an adult man with Graves' ophthalmopathy. The CDR3 DNA reads TGTGCCAGCAATATGGGACAGGGAGCCTACGAGCAGTACTTC. It yields the protein CASNMGQGAYEQYF.